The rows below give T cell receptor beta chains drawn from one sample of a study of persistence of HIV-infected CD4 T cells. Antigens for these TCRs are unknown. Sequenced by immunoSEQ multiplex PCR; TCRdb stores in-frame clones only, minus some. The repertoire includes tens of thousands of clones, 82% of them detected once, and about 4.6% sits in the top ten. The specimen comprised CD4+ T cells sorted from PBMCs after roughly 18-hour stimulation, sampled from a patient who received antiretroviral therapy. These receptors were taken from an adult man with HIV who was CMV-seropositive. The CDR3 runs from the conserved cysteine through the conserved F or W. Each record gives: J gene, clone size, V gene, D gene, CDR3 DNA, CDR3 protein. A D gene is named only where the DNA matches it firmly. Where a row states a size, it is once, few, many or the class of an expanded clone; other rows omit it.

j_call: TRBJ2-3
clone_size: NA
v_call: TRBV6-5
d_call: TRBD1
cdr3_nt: TGTGCCAGCAGAACCGGGACAGGGTGGACAGATACGCAGTATTTT
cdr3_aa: CASRTGTGWTDTQYF

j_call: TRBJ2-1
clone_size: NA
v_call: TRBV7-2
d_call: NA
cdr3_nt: TGTGCCAGCAGCTTAGACGGTGGGGTCCTGGTCAATGAGCAGTTCTTC
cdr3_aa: CASSLDGGVLVNEQFF

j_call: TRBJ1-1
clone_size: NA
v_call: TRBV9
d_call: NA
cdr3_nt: TGTGCCAGCAGCGTAGCCAGGGGCGAGGGCACTGAAGCTTTCTTT
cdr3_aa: CASSVARGEGTEAFF

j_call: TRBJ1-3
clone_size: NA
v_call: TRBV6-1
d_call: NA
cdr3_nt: TGTGCCAGCAGTGAAGCGTGGGCAGGGGCAAGCTCTGGAAACACCATATATTTT
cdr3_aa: CASSEAWAGASSGNTIYF

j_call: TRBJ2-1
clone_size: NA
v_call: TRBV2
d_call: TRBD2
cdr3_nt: TGTGCCAGCAGTGATGAAACTAGCGGGGACCTTTCCTCCTACAATGAGCAGTTCTTC
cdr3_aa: CASSDETSGDLSSYNEQFF

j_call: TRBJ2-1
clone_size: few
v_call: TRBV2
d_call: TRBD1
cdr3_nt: TGTGCCAGCAGTGAAGCGCTTGTCAGGGGGCATGAGCAGTTCTTC
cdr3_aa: CASSEALVRGHEQFF

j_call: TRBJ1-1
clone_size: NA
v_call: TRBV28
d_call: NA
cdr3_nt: TGTGCCAGCACCATGGGATTGGAAAACACTGAAGCTTTCTTT
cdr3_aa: CASTMGLENTEAFF

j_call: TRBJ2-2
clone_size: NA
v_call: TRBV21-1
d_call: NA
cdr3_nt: TGTGCCAGCAGCAAATCCCTAGCGGGGGTTCCCGGGGAGCTGTTTTTT
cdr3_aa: CASSKSLAGVPGELFF

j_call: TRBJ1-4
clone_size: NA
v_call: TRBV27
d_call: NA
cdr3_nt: TGTGCCAGCAGTTCCCTGACAGGAGGGGAAAAACTGTTTTTT
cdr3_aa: CASSSLTGGEKLFF

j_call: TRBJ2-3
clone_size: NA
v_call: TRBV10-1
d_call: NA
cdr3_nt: TGCGCCAGCAGCCTGGGGGCCAAAGATACGCAGTATTTT
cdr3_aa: CASSLGAKDTQYF

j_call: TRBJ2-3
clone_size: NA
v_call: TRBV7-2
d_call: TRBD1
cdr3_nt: TGTGCCAGCAGTAGACAGGGGGCAGATACGCAGTATTTT
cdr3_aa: CASSRQGADTQYF

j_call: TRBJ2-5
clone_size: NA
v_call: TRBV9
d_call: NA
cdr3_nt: TGTGCCAGCAGCGTAGTTGACCAAGAGACCCAGTACTTC
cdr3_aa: CASSVVDQETQYF

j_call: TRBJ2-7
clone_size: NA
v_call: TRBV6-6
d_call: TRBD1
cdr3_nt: TGTGCCAGCAGGCCCGAGACAGGGCGACCTTTCTACGAGCAGTACTTC
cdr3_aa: CASRPETGRPFYEQYF

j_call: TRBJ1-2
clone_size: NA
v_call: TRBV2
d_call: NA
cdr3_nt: TGTGCCAGCAGCCTTGACGTTAGGGGCTACACCTTC
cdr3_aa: CASSLDVRGYTF

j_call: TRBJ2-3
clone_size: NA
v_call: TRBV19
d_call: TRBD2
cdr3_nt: TGTGCCAGTAGATTAGCGGGGGGTAGCACAGATACGCAGTATTTT
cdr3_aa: CASRLAGGSTDTQYF

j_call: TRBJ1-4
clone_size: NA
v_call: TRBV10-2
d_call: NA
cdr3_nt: TGCGCCACCTGGACAGAGGAAAAACTGTTTTTT
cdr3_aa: CATWTEEKLFF

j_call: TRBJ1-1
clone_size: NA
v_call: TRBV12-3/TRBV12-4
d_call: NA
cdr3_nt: TGTGCCAGCAGTCATGGGGGGAGCACTGAAGCTTTCTTT
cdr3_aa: CASSHGGSTEAFF

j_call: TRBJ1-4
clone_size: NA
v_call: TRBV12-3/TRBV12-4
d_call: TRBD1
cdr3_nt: TGTGCCAGCAGCAGGCAGGGGGGAAAACTGTTTTTT
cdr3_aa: CASSRQGGKLFF

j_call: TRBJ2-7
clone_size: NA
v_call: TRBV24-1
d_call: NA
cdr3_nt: TGTGCCACCAGTAATGAGTACGAGCAGTACTTC
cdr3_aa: CATSNEYEQYF

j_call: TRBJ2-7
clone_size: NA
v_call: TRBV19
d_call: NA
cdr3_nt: TGTGCCAGTAGTATTCGAACGGGCGAGCAGTACTTC
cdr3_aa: CASSIRTGEQYF

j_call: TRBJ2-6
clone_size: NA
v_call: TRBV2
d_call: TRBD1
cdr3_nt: TGTGCCAGCAGTTTAGGGGGCTTAGGGGCCAACGTCCTGACTTTC
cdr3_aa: CASSLGGLGANVLTF

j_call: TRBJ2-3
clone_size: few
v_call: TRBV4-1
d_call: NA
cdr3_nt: TGCGCCAGCAGCACCAAGATACCCCCTCCCACAGATACGCAGTATTTT
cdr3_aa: CASSTKIPPPTDTQYF

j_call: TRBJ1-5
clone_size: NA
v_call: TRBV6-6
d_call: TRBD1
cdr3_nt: TGTGCCAGCAGCTCCGGGACAGAAAGGGTGAATCAGCCCCAGCATTTT
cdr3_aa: CASSSGTERVNQPQHF

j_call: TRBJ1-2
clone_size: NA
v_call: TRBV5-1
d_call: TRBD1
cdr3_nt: TGCGCCAGCACCGAATACCCGGGACAGGGGGGATATGGCTACACCTTC
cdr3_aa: CASTEYPGQGGYGYTF

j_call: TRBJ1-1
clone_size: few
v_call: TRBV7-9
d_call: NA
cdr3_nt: TGTGCCAGCAGCTTATCCTTGTCTGAAGCTTTCTTT
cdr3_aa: CASSLSLSEAFF

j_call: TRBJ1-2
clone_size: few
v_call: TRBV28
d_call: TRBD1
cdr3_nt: TGTGCCAGCAGTGAGCTAGGACAGGGGGCCAAGGCAGGCTACACCTTC
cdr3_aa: CASSELGQGAKAGYTF

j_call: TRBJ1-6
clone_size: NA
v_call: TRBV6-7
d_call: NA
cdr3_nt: TGTGCCAGCAGTTCAACGGAACAGGGCAATAATTCACCCCTCCACTTT
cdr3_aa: CASSSTEQGNNSPLHF

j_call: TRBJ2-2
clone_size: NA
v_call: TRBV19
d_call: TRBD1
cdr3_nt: TGTGCCAGTAGTCCCCGAGGGACAGGGGGCACCGGGGAGCTGTTTTTT
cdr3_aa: CASSPRGTGGTGELFF